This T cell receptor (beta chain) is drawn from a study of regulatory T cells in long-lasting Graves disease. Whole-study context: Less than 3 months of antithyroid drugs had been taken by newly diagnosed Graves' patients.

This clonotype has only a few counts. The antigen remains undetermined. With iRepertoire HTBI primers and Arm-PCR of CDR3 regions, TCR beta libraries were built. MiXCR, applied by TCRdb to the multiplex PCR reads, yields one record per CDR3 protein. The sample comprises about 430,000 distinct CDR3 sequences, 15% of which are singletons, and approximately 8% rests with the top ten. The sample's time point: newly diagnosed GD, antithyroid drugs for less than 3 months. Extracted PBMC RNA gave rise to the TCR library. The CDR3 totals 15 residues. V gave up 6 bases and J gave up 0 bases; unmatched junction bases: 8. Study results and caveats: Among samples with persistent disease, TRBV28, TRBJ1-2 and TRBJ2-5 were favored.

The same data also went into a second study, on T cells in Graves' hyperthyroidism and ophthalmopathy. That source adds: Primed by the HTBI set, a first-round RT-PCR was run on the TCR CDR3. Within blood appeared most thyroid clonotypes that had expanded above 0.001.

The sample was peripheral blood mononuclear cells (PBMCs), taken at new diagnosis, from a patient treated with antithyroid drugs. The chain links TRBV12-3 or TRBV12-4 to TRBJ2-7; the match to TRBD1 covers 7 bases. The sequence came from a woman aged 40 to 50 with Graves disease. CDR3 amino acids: CASRSAGTASYEQYF. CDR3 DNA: TGTGCCAGCAGGTCCGCCGGGACAGCCTCCTACGAGCAGTACTTC.